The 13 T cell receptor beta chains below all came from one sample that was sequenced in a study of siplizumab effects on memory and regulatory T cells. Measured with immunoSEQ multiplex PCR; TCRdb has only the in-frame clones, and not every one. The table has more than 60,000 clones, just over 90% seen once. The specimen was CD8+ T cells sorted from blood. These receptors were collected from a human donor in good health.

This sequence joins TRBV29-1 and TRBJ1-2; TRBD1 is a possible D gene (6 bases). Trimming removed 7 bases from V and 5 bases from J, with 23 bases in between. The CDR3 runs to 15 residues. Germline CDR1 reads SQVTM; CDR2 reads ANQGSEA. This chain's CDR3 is CSDLSGQGLLYGYTF. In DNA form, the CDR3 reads TGCAGCGATCTGAGCGGCCAGGGGCTACTGTATGGCTACACCTTC. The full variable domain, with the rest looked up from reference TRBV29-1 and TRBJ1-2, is SAVISQKPSRDICQRGTSLTIQCQVDSQVTMMFWYRQQPGQSLTLIATANQGSEATYESGFVIDKFPISRPNLTFSTLTVSNMSPEDSSIYLCSDLSGQGLLYGYTFGSGTRLTVV.

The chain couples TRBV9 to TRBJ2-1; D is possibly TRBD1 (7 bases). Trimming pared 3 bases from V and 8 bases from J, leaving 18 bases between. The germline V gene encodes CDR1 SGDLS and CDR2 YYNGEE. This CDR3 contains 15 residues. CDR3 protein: CASSAPTTGEDEQFF. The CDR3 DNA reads TGTGCCAGCAGCGCGCCAACAACAGGGGAGGATGAGCAGTTCTTC.

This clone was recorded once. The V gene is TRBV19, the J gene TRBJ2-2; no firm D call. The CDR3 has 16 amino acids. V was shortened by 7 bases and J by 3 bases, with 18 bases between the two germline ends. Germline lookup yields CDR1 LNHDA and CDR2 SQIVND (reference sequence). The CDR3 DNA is TGTGCCAGTACCCCATATCCCGCACTCGACACCGGGGAGCTGTTTTTT. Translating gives CASTPYPALDTGELFF.

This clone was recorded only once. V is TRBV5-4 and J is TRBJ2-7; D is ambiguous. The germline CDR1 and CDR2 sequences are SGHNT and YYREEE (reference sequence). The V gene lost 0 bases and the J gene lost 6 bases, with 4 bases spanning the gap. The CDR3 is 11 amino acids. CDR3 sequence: CASSLVGEQYF. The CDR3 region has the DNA TGTGCCAGCAGCTTGGTGGGCGAGCAGTACTTC. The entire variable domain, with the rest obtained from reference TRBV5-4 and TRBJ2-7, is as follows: ETGVTQSPTHLIKTRGQQVTLRCSSQSGHNTVSWYQQALGQGPQFIFQYYREEENGRGNFPPRFSGLQFPNYSSELNVNALELDDSALYLCASSLVGEQYFGPGTRLTVT.

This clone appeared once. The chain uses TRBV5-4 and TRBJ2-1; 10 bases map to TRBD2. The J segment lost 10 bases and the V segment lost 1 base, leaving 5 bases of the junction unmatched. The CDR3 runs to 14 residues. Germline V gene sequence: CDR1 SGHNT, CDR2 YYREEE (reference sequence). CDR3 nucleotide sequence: TGTGCCAGCAGCTTGCGCCTAGCGGGGGAAGAGCAGTTCTTC. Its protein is CASSLRLAGEEQFF.

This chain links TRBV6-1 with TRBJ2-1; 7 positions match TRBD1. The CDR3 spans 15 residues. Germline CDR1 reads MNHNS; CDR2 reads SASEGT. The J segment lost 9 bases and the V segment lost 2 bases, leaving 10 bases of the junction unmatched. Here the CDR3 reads CASSEPTGYPFEQFF. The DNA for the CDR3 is TGTGCCAGCAGTGAACCGACAGGGTATCCCTTTGAGCAGTTCTTC.

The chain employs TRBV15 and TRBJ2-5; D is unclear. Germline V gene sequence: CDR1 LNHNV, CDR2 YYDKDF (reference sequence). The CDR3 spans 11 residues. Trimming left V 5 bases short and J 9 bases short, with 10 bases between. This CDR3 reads CATSDGRAQYF. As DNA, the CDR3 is TGTGCCACCAGCGACGGTCGAGCCCAGTACTTC.

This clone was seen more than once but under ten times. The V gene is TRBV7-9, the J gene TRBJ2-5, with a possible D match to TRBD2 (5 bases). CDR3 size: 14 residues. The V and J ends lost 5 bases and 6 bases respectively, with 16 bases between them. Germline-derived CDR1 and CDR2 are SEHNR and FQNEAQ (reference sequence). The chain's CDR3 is CASSPYYGVKTQYF. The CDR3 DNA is TGTGCCAGCAGCCCCTATTACGGGGTGAAGACCCAGTACTTC.

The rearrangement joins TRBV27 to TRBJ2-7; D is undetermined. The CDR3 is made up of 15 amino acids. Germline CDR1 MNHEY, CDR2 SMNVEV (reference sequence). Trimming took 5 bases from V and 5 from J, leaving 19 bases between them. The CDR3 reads CASSPQQYSIHEQYF. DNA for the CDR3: TGTGCCAGCAGTCCCCAACAGTATAGTATCCACGAGCAGTACTTC.

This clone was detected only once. This CDR3 reads CASKIGVNTEAFF. CDR3 nucleotides: TGTGCCAGCAAAATCGGGGTGAACACTGAAGCTTTCTTT. The genes are TRBV7-9 and TRBJ1-1; unclear D gene. The V gene's germline CDR1 is SEHNR and CDR2 FQNEAQ (reference sequence). V was cut by 7 bases and J by 0 bases, with 9 bases left in between. The CDR3 runs 13 residues.

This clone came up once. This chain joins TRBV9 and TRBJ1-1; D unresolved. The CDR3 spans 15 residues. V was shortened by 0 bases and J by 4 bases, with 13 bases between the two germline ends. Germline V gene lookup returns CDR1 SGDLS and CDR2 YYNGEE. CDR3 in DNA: TGTGCCAGCAGCGTAGATACGGGAGTGAGCACTGAAGCTTTCTTT. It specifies CASSVDTGVSTEAFF.

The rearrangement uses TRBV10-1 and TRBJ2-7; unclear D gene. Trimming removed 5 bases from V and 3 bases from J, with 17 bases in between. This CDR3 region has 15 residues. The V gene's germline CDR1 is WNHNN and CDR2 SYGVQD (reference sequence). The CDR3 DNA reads TGCGCCAGCAGTAAGGACCTTAACTCTCTCTACGAGCAGTACTTC. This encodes CASSKDLNSLYEQYF.

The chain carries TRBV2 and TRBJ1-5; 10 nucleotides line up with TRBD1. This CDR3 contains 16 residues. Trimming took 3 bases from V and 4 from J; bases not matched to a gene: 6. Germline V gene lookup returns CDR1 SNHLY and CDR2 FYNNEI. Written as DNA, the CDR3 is TGTGCCAGCAGTGACTCGACAGGGGGCTTAAATCAGCCCCAGCATTTT. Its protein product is CASSDSTGGLNQPQHF. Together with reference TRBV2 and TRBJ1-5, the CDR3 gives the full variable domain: EPEVTQTPSHQVTQMGQEVILRCVPISNHLYFYWYRQILGQKVEFLVSFYNNEISEKSEIFDDQFSVERPDGSNFTLKIRSTKLEDSAMYFCASSDSTGGLNQPQHFGDGTRLSIL.